This is a list of T cell receptor beta chains from one sample in a study of PD-1 blockade in classical Hodgkin lymphoma. TCRdb's table, derived via immunoSEQ multiplex PCR, lists solely in-frame clones and lacks some. The sample lists around 50,000 clones, 80% to 95% seen once, with roughly 10% in the top ten. The sequenced sample was peripheral blood mononuclear cells (PBMCs), obtained before the second cycle of nivolumab. The source is a human donor with classical Hodgkin lymphoma. Both conserved end residues are part of each CDR3. The D gene is left open where the match is weak. Only some rows state a clone size, as once, few, many or a class for expanded clones.

TRBJ2-1 few TRBD2 TRBV6-1 15 TGTGCCAGCAGTGAAGCTAGCGGGGGGGCCAATGAGCAGTTCTTC CASSEASGGANEQFF
TRBJ1-1 . . TRBV5-1 13 TGCGCCAGCATTTCAGAGATGAACACTGAAGCTTTCTTT CASISEMNTEAFF
TRBJ2-5 once . TRBV9 15 TGTGCCAGCAGCCCAAGCACGGGGCTAGGAGAGACCCAGTACTTC CASSPSTGLGETQYF
TRBJ2-5 . . TRBV29-1 18 TGCAGCGTTGTTGTTTTTCCTTCGCAGGGGAGGGTTCGAGAGACCCAGTACTTC CSVVVFPSQGRVRETQYF
TRBJ2-5 . . TRBV13 13 TGTGCCAGCAGCTTAGTCGGGGTGGAGACCCAGTACTTC CASSLVGVETQYF
TRBJ1-1 . . TRBV27 13 TGTGCCAGCAGTTTATCGGGGCCCACTGAAGCTTTCTTT CASSLSGPTEAFF
TRBJ2-7 . TRBD1 TRBV7-6 15 TGTGCCAGCAGCTTCGACCGGGGACAGCTCTACGAGCAGTACTTC CASSFDRGQLYEQYF
TRBJ1-5 once TRBD1 TRBV28 17 TGTGCCAGCAGTTCTCTGGGACAGGGACACACGGATCAGCCCCAGCATTTT CASSSLGQGHTDQPQHF
TRBJ1-2 . TRBD1 TRBV6-5 14 TGTGCCAGCAGTCCAGATGGGACAGGGGATGGCTACACCTTC CASSPDGTGDGYTF
TRBJ1-1 once . TRBV19 13 TGTGCCAGTAGTATTTCGGTCCACACTGAAGCTTTCTTT CASSISVHTEAFF
TRBJ1-5 . . TRBV11-2 13 TGTGCCAGCAGCTTAGATCGGGGTCAGCCCCAGCATTTT CASSLDRGQPQHF
TRBJ2-3 . . TRBV28 12 TGTGCCAGCATTAGTGTGACAGATACGCAGTATTTT CASISVTDTQYF
TRBJ2-6 . TRBD2 TRBV5-1 15 TGCGCCAGCACGGGACTAAGCTCTGGGGCCAACGTCCTGACTTTC CASTGLSSGANVLTF
TRBJ1-5 . . TRBV27 14 TGTGCCAGCAGCTTGAGGGGGTCGGATCAGCCCCAGCATTTT CASSLRGSDQPQHF
TRBJ1-5 few . TRBV19 13 TGTGCCAGTCAAACCAGAGGCAATCAGCCCCAGCATTTT CASQTRGNQPQHF
TRBJ2-2 . TRBD1 TRBV7-9 16 TGTGCCAGCAGTCCCCGGGACAGGGGGAACACCGGGGAGCTGTTTTTT CASSPRDRGNTGELFF
TRBJ1-5 . TRBD1 TRBV7-8 19 TGTGCCAGCAGCAAAATCCCGGGACAGGGGGCGTCGAGCAATCAGCCCCAGCATTTT CASSKIPGQGASSNQPQHF
TRBJ2-3 . TRBD2 TRBV29-1 15 TGCAGCGTTGGGGGGACTAGCGAGAGCACAGATACGCAGTATTTT CSVGGTSESTDTQYF
TRBJ2-7 . . TRBV9 15 TGTGCCAGCAGCGCCCAGGGTGCCCCTACCTACGAGCAGTACTTC CASSAQGAPTYEQYF
TRBJ2-7 . . TRBV19 14 TGTGCCAGTAGTCTTCCCGGTCAGGTCTACGAGCAGTACTTC CASSLPGQVYEQYF
TRBJ2-7 . TRBD2 TRBV27 14 TGTGCCAGCAGTTTATTAGGGACTAAGTACGAGCAGTACTTC CASSLLGTKYEQYF
TRBJ1-1 . TRBD1 TRBV7-9 14 TGTGCCAGCAGCTTAGGGACAGGGAACACTGAAGCTTTCTTT CASSLGTGNTEAFF